Listed below are T cell receptor beta chains from one sample, sequenced in a study of T-cell reconstitution after alpha-beta-depleted transplantation in children. TCRdb re-analysed the PCR reads in MiXCR, keeping a single row per CDR3 protein. This table holds about 200,000 distinct CDR3 sequences, approximately 19% found once. Specimen: PBMCs, mostly from graft donor cells, collected 360 days after TCRalphabeta/CD19-depleted stem cell transplant. These TCRs come from a male patient between 2 and 15 years old who had a stem cell transplant for acute lymphoblastic leukemia, so the T cells may come from the graft donor. CDR3s include the opening cysteine and the closing phenylalanine or tryptophan. A D gene is named only where the DNA matches it firmly. Size tells how often a clone was seen (once, few, many) or the class of an expanded clone, and some rows leave it out.

size	D	J	V	CDR3	DNA
few	TRBD1	TRBJ2-5	TRBV3-1	CASSLQGAAGETQYF	TGTGCCAGCAGCCTCCAGGGGGCAGCGGGAGAGACCCAGTACTTC
many	.	TRBJ2-3	TRBV10-3	CAISNQDSTDTQYF	TGTGCCATCAGTAACCAGGATAGCACAGATACGCAGTATTTT
few	TRBD1	TRBJ1-5	TRBV15	CATSPGDRPRNQPQHF	TGTGCCACCAGCCCAGGGGACAGGCCACGCAATCAGCCCCAGCATTTT
.	TRBD2	TRBJ2-3	TRBV6-1	CASSEARPSGASTDTQYF	TGTGCCAGCAGTGAAGCGCGGCCTAGCGGGGCTAGCACAGATACGCAGTATTTT
few	.	TRBJ2-6	TRBV5-5	CASSLPGVAGANVLTF	TGTGCCAGCAGCCTACCTGGGGTAGCTGGGGCCAACGTCCTGACTTTC
many	.	TRBJ2-3	TRBV9	CASSVAPDRTDTQYF	TGTGCCAGCAGCGTAGCTCCAGACCGCACAGATACGCAGTATTTT
few	.	TRBJ2-7	TRBV13	CASSFSDGPLGEQYF	TGTGCCAGCAGCTTTTCGGACGGGCCCCTAGGCGAGCAGTACTTC
.	.	TRBJ2-2	TRBV11-2	CASSLVDPMFGELFF	TGTGCCAGCAGCTTAGTGGACCCCATGTTCGGGGAGCTGTTTTTT
.	.	TRBJ2-7	TRBV10-2	CASSEPQGTSYEQYF	TGCGCCAGCAGTGAGCCCCAGGGGACAAGTTACGAGCAGTACTTC
few	TRBD2	TRBJ2-5	TRBV7-9	CASSPSGTSASRRETQYF	TGTGCCAGCAGCCCCTCCGGGACTAGCGCCTCTCGGAGGGAGACCCAGTACTTC
few	TRBD1	TRBJ2-2	TRBV28	CASSFQGASGELFF	TGTGCCAGCAGTTTCCAGGGGGCAAGCGGGGAGCTGTTTTTT
many	TRBD2	TRBJ2-1	TRBV7-2	CASSPTGLASYNEQFF	TGTGCCAGCAGCCCCACGGGACTAGCTTCCTACAATGAGCAGTTCTTC
.	.	TRBJ2-7	TRBV20-1	CSADLAYEQYF	TGCAGTGCGGACCTGGCCTACGAGCAGTACTTC
.	.	TRBJ1-5	TRBV20-1	CSARDPVGLTQHF	TGCAGTGCTAGAGACCCCGTTGGGCTGACCCAGCATTTT
few	.	TRBJ2-5	TRBV5-6	CASSSPGTRREETQYF	TGTGCCAGCAGCTCGCCTGGGACAAGGCGCGAAGAGACCCAGTACTTC
few	.	TRBJ2-3	TRBV24-1	CATSGQGPIDTDTQYF	TGTGCCACCAGTGGGCAGGGCCCCATCGACACAGATACGCAGTATTTT
few	.	TRBJ2-5	TRBV20-1	CSAGFGHF	TGCAGTGCTGGGTTCGGTCACTTC
many	TRBD2	TRBJ2-3	TRBV7-8	CASSLLEMGLAGADTQYF	TGTGCCAGCAGCTTATTGGAGATGGGACTAGCGGGAGCAGATACGCAGTATTTT
.	.	TRBJ2-7	TRBV7-9	CASSFGFEQYF	TGTGCCAGCAGCTTCGGATTCGAGCAGTACTTC
.	TRBD1	TRBJ2-5	TRBV24-1	CATSRQGAQYF	TGTGCCACCTCCCGGCAGGGGGCCCAGTACTTC
.	.	TRBJ1-1	TRBV7-2	CASGPGTEAFF	TGTGCTAGCGGGCCCGGAACTGAAGCTTTCTTT
.	TRBD2	TRBJ2-5	TRBV20-1	CSARDGIAGPWETQYF	TGCAGTGCTAGAGATGGTATAGCGGGGCCGTGGGAGACCCAGTACTTC
few	.	TRBJ2-5	TRBV15	CATSRNTGQETQYF	TGTGCCACCAGCAGAAATACAGGGCAAGAGACCCAGTACTTC
few	TRBD2	TRBJ2-1	TRBV20-1	CSARDFTGGSYNEQFF	TGCAGTGCTAGAGATTTTACGGGGGGGTCATACAATGAGCAGTTCTTC
few	TRBD2	TRBJ2-1	TRBV25-1	CASSEWGSGSLRDLNEQFF	TGTGCCAGCAGTGAATGGGGTAGCGGGAGCCTCCGGGACCTCAATGAGCAGTTCTTC
.	.	TRBJ1-1	TRBV12-3/TRBV12-4	CASSLFRLNTEAFF	TGTGCCAGCAGTTTATTCCGACTGAACACTGAAGCTTTCTTT
.	.	TRBJ2-7	TRBV4-3	CASSQDIYRQSRIYEQYF	TGCGCCAGCAGCCAAGATATCTACAGGCAGTCAAGGATCTACGAGCAGTACTTC
few	.	TRBJ2-3	TRBV29-1	CSVKGGSLTDTQYF	TGCAGCGTAAAAGGGGGTTCCCTCACAGATACGCAGTATTTT
few	TRBD2	TRBJ2-3	TRBV10-1	CASSDLAGGRGDTQYF	TGCGCCAGCAGTGACCTAGCGGGGGGCCGGGGAGATACGCAGTATTTT
.	.	TRBJ2-3	TRBV2	CASRDNGEDTQYF	TGTGCCAGCAGGGACAACGGGGAAGATACGCAGTATTTT
.	.	TRBJ2-1	TRBV6-5	CASSYTDRNEQFF	TGTGCCAGCAGTTACACGGACCGGAATGAGCAGTTCTTC
.	.	TRBJ1-1	TRBV21-1	CASSIPGQGYTEAFF	TGTGCCAGCAGCATTCCGGGACAGGGGTACACTGAAGCTTTCTTT
.	.	TRBJ1-6	TRBV5-1	CASSLDGWGGNSPLHF	TGCGCCAGCAGCTTGGATGGTTGGGGGGGTAATTCACCCCTCCACTTT
few	.	TRBJ1-3	TRBV20-1	CSANRGNTIYF	TGCAGTGCGAACAGGGGAAACACCATATATTTT
few	TRBD1	TRBJ2-7	TRBV12-3/TRBV12-4	CASSLLGQGFNEQYF	TGTGCCAGCAGTTTACTAGGACAGGGGTTCAACGAGCAGTACTTC
.	.	TRBJ1-2	TRBV4-2	CASSQDVDYGYTF	TGTGCCAGCAGCCAAGACGTTGACTATGGCTACACCTTC
.	.	TRBJ1-2	TRBV7-9	CALLGADYGYTF	TGTGCCCTACTCGGGGCCGACTATGGCTACACCTTC
many	.	TRBJ2-5	TRBV6-5	CASSYRGRQETQYF	TGTGCCAGCAGTTACCGAGGAAGGCAAGAGACCCAGTACTTC
few	.	TRBJ2-2	TRBV19	CASNIRQDHTGELFF	TGTGCCAGTAACATCCGCCAGGACCACACCGGGGAGCTGTTTTTT
few	.	TRBJ1-4	TRBV9	CASSAGTSGEKLFF	TGTGCCAGCAGCGCGGGGACCTCGGGGGAAAAACTGTTTTTT
few	.	TRBJ2-2	TRBV3-1	CASSQEGGAGELFF	TGTGCCAGCAGCCAAGAAGGGGGGGCCGGGGAGCTGTTTTTT
.	.	TRBJ2-5	TRBV7-9	CASSPLQETQYF	TGTGCCAGCAGCCCCCTCCAAGAGACCCAGTACTTC
few	.	TRBJ2-2	TRBV7-2	CASSARGTGELFF	TGTGCCAGCAGCGCTAGGGGCACCGGGGAGCTGTTTTTT
few	.	TRBJ2-1	TRBV3-1	CASSQTGEQFF	TGTGCCAGCAGCCAAACAGGAGAGCAGTTCTTC
.	TRBD1	TRBJ2-7	TRBV5-1	CASSQARDSSYEQYF	TGCGCCAGCAGCCAAGCCCGGGACAGTTCCTACGAGCAGTACTTC
.	.	TRBJ2-3	TRBV5-1	CASSFTSSSTDTQYF	TGCGCCAGCAGCTTTACTAGCTCTAGCACAGATACGCAGTATTTT
few	TRBD2	TRBJ2-1	TRBV7-6	CASSLDVAGLLNEQFF	TGTGCCAGCAGCTTAGACGTAGCGGGCCTGCTGAATGAGCAGTTCTTC
.	.	TRBJ1-1	TRBV18	CASSPISGGTEAFF	TGTGCCAGCTCACCAATCTCGGGAGGCACTGAAGCTTTCTTT
many	.	TRBJ2-7	TRBV7-2	CASSLASDPSYEQYF	TGTGCCAGCAGCTTAGCCTCCGACCCCTCCTACGAGCAGTACTTC
.	TRBD1	TRBJ1-1	TRBV24-1	CATSDRGTGTNTEAFF	TGTGCCACCAGTGATAGGGGGACAGGGACAAACACTGAAGCTTTCTTT
.	TRBD1	TRBJ2-7	TRBV2	CASSRTGDRVHEQYF	TGTGCCAGCAGTCGCACAGGGGACCGTGTGCACGAGCAGTACTTC
few	TRBD2	TRBJ2-1	TRBV20-1	CSARDLASGVYNEQFF	TGCAGTGCTAGAGATTTGGCTAGCGGTGTCTACAATGAGCAGTTCTTC
.	.	TRBJ2-3	TRBV12-3/TRBV12-4	CASSLAAHTDTQYF	TGTGCCAGCAGTTTAGCGGCCCACACAGATACGCAGTATTTT
.	.	TRBJ2-1	TRBV30	CAWSMPRGAVNEQFF	TGTGCCTGGAGTATGCCTAGGGGCGCCGTCAATGAGCAGTTCTTC
.	.	TRBJ1-5	TRBV15	CATSRDSSQPQHF	TGTGCCACCAGCAGAGATTCTTCTCAGCCCCAGCATTTT
few	TRBD2	TRBJ2-1	TRBV7-9	CASSPSGGYNEQFF	TGTGCCAGCAGCCCTAGCGGGGGGTACAATGAGCAGTTCTTC
few	.	TRBJ2-7	TRBV4-2	CASSQDLRSDTYEQYF	TGTGCCAGCAGCCAAGATCTTCGGTCCGATACCTACGAGCAGTACTTC
few	.	TRBJ2-5	TRBV9	CASSLIGTDEETQYF	TGTGCCAGCAGCCTCATCGGGACGGATGAAGAGACCCAGTACTTC
few	.	TRBJ1-5	TRBV20-1	CSARRGSGSNQPQHF	TGCAGTGCTAGACGGGGGAGCGGCAGCAATCAGCCCCAGCATTTT
.	.	TRBJ2-5	TRBV20-1	CSARGDSIGETQYF	TGCAGTGCTAGAGGGGATAGTATCGGAGAGACCCAGTACTTC